The rows below give T cell receptor beta chains drawn from one sample of a study of breast tumors, draining lymph nodes, adjacent tissues. TCRdb reprocessed the multiplex PCR reads via MiXCR and lists one record per CDR3 protein. The sample shows about 200,000 distinct CDR3 sequences, less than 35% of them seen only once. The material sequenced was axillary lymph node tissue. Receptors were obtained from a female donor with breast cancer. Some clones in this sample may be carry-over from other donors' samples. Each CDR3 is given with its conserved first and last residue. The D gene is left open where the match is weak. Rows give clone size only sometimes, using once, few, many, or a class for an expanded clone.

j_call,v_call,d_call,clone_size,cdr3_aa,cdr3_nt
TRBJ2-6,TRBV5-1,.,many,CASSLGLTSSGANVLTF,TGCGCCAGCAGTCTCGGACTTACTAGCTCTGGGGCCAACGTCCTGACTTTC
TRBJ2-3,TRBV5-1,.,many,CASSLDAGLSTDTQYF,TGCGCCAGCAGCTTGGACGCGGGGCTTAGCACAGATACGCAGTATTTT
TRBJ1-5,TRBV7-9,TRBD1,.,CASSFSGTGRNQPQHF,TGTGCCAGCAGCTTCTCCGGGACAGGGCGGAATCAGCCCCAGCATTTT
TRBJ2-1,TRBV5-4,.,.,CASSFPSGNEQFF,TGTGCCAGCAGCTTCCCGAGCGGGAATGAGCAGTTCTTC
TRBJ2-7,TRBV11-2,.,many,CASRLHPKDARQYF,TGTGCCAGCAGGCTTCACCCCAAAGACGCCCGGCAGTACTTC
TRBJ1-4,TRBV6-6,.,many,CASSGRKDEKLFF,TGTGCCAGCAGTGGGAGGAAGGATGAAAAACTGTTTTTT
TRBJ1-5,TRBV5-6,.,once,CASRLGQAQGPQHF,TGTGCCAGCAGACTTGGACAAGCGCAGGGACCCCAGCATTTT
TRBJ2-7,TRBV5-1,.,many,CASSFETSYEQYF,TGCGCCAGCAGCTTTGAGACCTCCTACGAGCAGTACTTC
TRBJ1-4,TRBV7-3,TRBD1,.,CASSLPGQGGEKLFF,TGTGCCAGCAGCTTACCGGGACAGGGGGGGGAAAAACTGTTTTTT
TRBJ2-3,TRBV2,.,many,CASSEAERSNTQYF,TGTGCCAGCAGTGAAGCAGAGAGGAGTAATACGCAGTATTTT
TRBJ1-4,TRBV20-1,.,.,CSARDERLRGEKLFF,TGCAGTGCTAGAGATGAAAGGCTACGAGGTGAAAAACTGTTTTTT
TRBJ1-5,TRBV7-8,.,.,CASSFRAGFTNQPQHF,TGTGCCAGCAGCTTCAGAGCGGGATTTACCAATCAGCCCCAGCATTTT
TRBJ1-2,TRBV19,.,many,CASSSNRDLQSYGYTF,TGTGCCAGTAGTTCAAACCGGGACCTCCAAAGCTATGGCTACACCTTC
TRBJ2-1,TRBV20-1,TRBD2,.,CSASGTSGRTEQFF,TGCAGTGCTAGCGGGACTAGCGGGAGAACTGAGCAGTTCTTC
TRBJ2-5,TRBV18,.,few,CASSPGQYTGETQYF,TGTGCCAGCTCACCTGGGCAGTACACCGGGGAGACCCAGTACTTC
TRBJ2-7,TRBV3-1,.,many,CASSQDSVRSYEQYF,TGTGCCAGCAGCCAAGATTCGGTGCGCTCCTACGAGCAGTACTTC
TRBJ2-1,TRBV5-6,.,.,CASSFLEGNEQFF,TGTGCCAGCAGCTTCTTAGAGGGGAATGAGCAGTTCTTC
TRBJ2-1,TRBV10-3,.,many,CAIRGALNNEQFF,TGTGCCATCAGGGGAGCACTAAACAATGAGCAGTTCTTC
TRBJ2-2,TRBV6-2/TRBV6-3,.,.,CASSLTRTGELFF,TGTGCCAGCAGTTTGACTCGGACCGGGGAGCTGTTTTTT
TRBJ1-6,TRBV19,.,.,CASSIQAGSSYNSPLHF,TGTGCCAGTAGTATACAGGCAGGGAGCTCCTATAATTCACCCCTCCACTTT
TRBJ2-7,TRBV2,.,many,CARGKVQTGENPYEQYF,TGTGCCAGGGGTAAAGTACAGACGGGGGAGAATCCCTACGAGCAGTACTTC
TRBJ2-1,TRBV18,.,.,CASSPGFAHNEQFF,TGTGCCAGCTCACCGGGGTTCGCCCACAATGAGCAGTTCTTC
TRBJ2-5,TRBV20-1,.,many,CSAPRERGETQYF,TGCAGTGCTCCGAGGGAGAGGGGCGAGACCCAGTACTTC
TRBJ2-5,TRBV24-1,.,.,CATQQGRARETQYF,TGTGCCACCCAACAGGGCCGGGCTCGAGAGACCCAGTACTTC
TRBJ2-3,TRBV20-1,TRBD2,many,CSVAGRTSWADTQYF,TGCAGTGTGGCAGGTCGGACTAGTTGGGCAGATACGCAGTATTTT
TRBJ2-1,TRBV19,TRBD2,.,CASRPTSGRAYNEQFF,TGTGCCAGTAGGCCAACTAGCGGGAGGGCCTACAATGAGCAGTTCTTC
TRBJ2-2,TRBV2,.,many,CASSSQGSTGELFF,TGTGCCAGCAGTTCCCAGGGAAGCACCGGGGAGCTGTTTTTT
TRBJ1-2,TRBV12-3/TRBV12-4,TRBD1,.,CAISDFQGAGGYTF,TGTGCCATCAGTGATTTCCAGGGGGCGGGCGGCTACACCTTC
TRBJ1-5,TRBV10-3,TRBD1,many,CAISVTGGSNQPQHF,TGTGCCATCAGTGTGACAGGGGGCAGCAATCAGCCCCAGCATTTT
TRBJ2-1,TRBV20-1,.,many,CSAETGTTTYNEQFF,TGCAGTGCTGAAACCGGGACCACCACCTACAATGAGCAGTTCTTC
TRBJ2-7,TRBV12-3/TRBV12-4,.,many,CASSSDKYEQYF,TGTGCCAGCAGTAGCGACAAGTACGAGCAGTACTTC
TRBJ2-3,TRBV9,.,.,CATSWAGQRADTQYF,TGTGCTACCAGCTGGGCGGGCCAGAGGGCAGATACGCAGTATTTT
TRBJ1-6,TRBV27,.,many,CASSLGRYNSPLHF,TGTGCCAGCAGTTTAGGGCGGTATAATTCACCCCTCCACTTT
TRBJ2-3,TRBV25-1,TRBD2,many,CASSELGLAGATDTQYF,TGTGCCAGCAGTGAACTTGGACTAGCGGGAGCCACAGATACGCAGTATTTT
TRBJ1-1,TRBV24-1,.,few,CATWTDHLRGNTEAFF,TGTGCCACCTGGACAGACCACCTTCGAGGGAACACTGAAGCTTTCTTT
TRBJ1-3,TRBV7-9,TRBD1,many,CASSAGDSGNTIYF,TGTGCCAGCAGCGCGGGGGACAGTGGAAACACCATATATTTT
TRBJ2-1,TRBV6-1,TRBD2,.,CASKFVGGTSGSRYNEQFF,TGTGCCAGCAAGTTCGTGGGCGGGACTAGCGGGAGTAGGTACAATGAGCAGTTCTTC
TRBJ1-2,TRBV4-2,TRBD1,.,CASSPPGQWLGGYAF,TGTGCCAGCTCCCCACCGGGACAGTGGCTAGGCGGCTACGCCTTC
TRBJ2-1,TRBV20-1,.,many,CSMLPSSESYNEQFF,TGCAGCATGCTGCCCTCCAGCGAGTCCTACAATGAGCAGTTCTTC
TRBJ1-2,TRBV20-1,.,many,CSAPTEFYGYTF,TGCAGTGCCCCTACCGAATTCTATGGCTACACCTTC
TRBJ1-3,TRBV3-1,.,once,CASSREGLTYGYTIYF,TGTGCCAGCAGCCGCGAGGGACTTACCTATGGCTACACCATATATTTT
TRBJ2-1,TRBV6-6,.,.,CASSYSGQLKDHNSYNEQFF,TGTGCCAGCAGTTACTCGGGGCAGCTGAAGGACCACAACTCCTACAATGAGCAGTTCTTC
TRBJ1-3,TRBV6-1,TRBD1,few,CASRDIHRGPSSGNTIYF,TGTGCCAGCAGAGATATTCACAGGGGGCCAAGCTCTGGAAACACCATATATTTT
TRBJ1-1,TRBV14,TRBD1,few,CASSQVRAGTGEAFF,TGTGCCAGCAGCCAAGTCAGGGCCGGGACAGGTGAAGCTTTCTTT
TRBJ2-3,TRBV2,TRBD1,.,CASSGGQPGQGADTQYF,TGTGCCAGCAGTGGTGGACAGCCGGGACAGGGGGCAGATACGCAGTATTTT
TRBJ2-6,TRBV7-3,TRBD2,.,CASSLRSSGGANVLTF,TGTGCCAGCAGCTTACGGTCTAGCGGGGGGGCCAACGTCCTGACTTTC
TRBJ2-1,TRBV7-9,TRBD2,many,CASSSGLAGHEQFF,TGTGCCAGCAGCTCCGGACTAGCGGGACATGAGCAGTTCTTC
TRBJ2-3,TRBV24-1,TRBD2,many,CATSDISGSTDTQYF,TGTGCCACCAGTGACATTAGCGGGAGCACAGATACGCAGTATTTT
TRBJ2-3,TRBV14,TRBD2,many,CASSQTSLTDTQYF,TGTGCCAGCAGCCAGACTAGCCTCACAGATACGCAGTATTTT
TRBJ2-7,TRBV5-1,.,many,CASSLEAIYEQYF,TGCGCCAGCAGCTTGGAAGCGATCTACGAGCAGTACTTC
TRBJ1-2,TRBV5-4,TRBD1,many,CASSLAFVDRRKPGGYTF,TGTGCCAGCAGCTTGGCGTTTGTGGACAGGCGTAAACCGGGAGGCTACACCTTC
TRBJ1-6,TRBV7-2,.,many,CASSLARVTYNSPLHF,TGTGCCAGCAGCTTAGCCAGGGTCACCTATAATTCACCCCTCCACTTT
TRBJ2-5,TRBV11-3,TRBD1,.,CASSVDGTGTGVGETQYF,TGTGCCAGCAGCGTTGATGGCACCGGGACAGGGGTTGGTGAGACCCAGTACTTC
TRBJ2-7,TRBV7-2,.,many,CASSLTAPYEQYF,TGTGCCAGCAGCTTAACGGCCCCCTACGAGCAGTACTTC
TRBJ1-4,TRBV10-2,.,once,CASSVDSENEKLFF,TGCGCCAGCAGTGTTGACAGCGAGAATGAAAAACTGTTTTTT
TRBJ1-2,TRBV2,.,once,CASSETAVPGYGYTF,TGTGCCAGCAGTGAAACGGCAGTGCCTGGTTATGGTTACACCTTC
TRBJ2-3,TRBV5-1,TRBD2,many,CASSLEAGGPPRVEDTQYF,TGCGCCAGCAGCTTGGAGGCGGGAGGCCCTCCCCGGGTGGAAGATACGCAGTATTTT
TRBJ2-5,TRBV7-8,TRBD2,many,CASSLASGRADGEPQYF,TGTGCCAGCAGCTTAGCTAGCGGGAGGGCCGATGGTGAGCCCCAGTACTTC